This T cell receptor (beta chain) comes out of a study of blood T cells in healthy people across ages. Regarding the study as a whole: PBMCs left unsorted prevented a conclusive naive versus antigen-experienced comparison. Getting older went along with TCR beta diversity per million T cells dropping roughly linearly.

A sample-barcoded 5' primer and a J-beta primer mix were used in a second PCR of about 7 to 12 cycles. Tagging of each cDNA molecule was performed by a template-switch adaptor with 12 random nucleotides. TCRdb itself ran the 5' RACE reads through MiXCR, one entry per CDR3 protein. The sample holds 1.5 million to 1.8 million distinct CDR3 sequences; approximately 43% are singletons and the top ten take under 5%. The germline gives CDR1 DFQATT, CDR2 SNEGSKA (reference sequence). V lost 4 bases and J lost 1; bases outside the gene matches: 7. The CDR3 length is 14 residues. Regarding this clonotype: The antigen is unknown.

Specimen: blood. The receptor comes from a woman in her late teens or twenties in good health. V and J are TRBV20-1 and TRBJ2-7; 7 bases map to TRBD2. The CDR3 is CSAMWEGRSYEQYF. The CDR3 DNA sequence: TGCAGTGCTATGTGGGAGGGTCGGTCCTACGAGCAGTACTTC.